This TCR beta chain is drawn from a study of blood T cell repertoires in COVID-19 (TCRdb year 2020). Context from the whole study: Samples covering the acute and convalescent phases of COVID-19 were provided by collaborators in the United States, Italy and Spain. The prospective study material was composed of cDNA or gDNA derived from T cells, B-cell-depleted T cells, or PBMCs. The dataset comprised deeply sampled blood TCRbeta repertoires from subjects exposed to, actively infected with, or recovered from COVID-19. The repertoires were made available in a free public database intended to serve as a resource for research on the immune response to SARS-CoV-2. Samples came from the ongoing ImmuneRACE study (first 160 participants) plus 1,254 subjects from 6 global collaborators. Sample metadata almost always included a de-identified subject ID, COVID-19 status, age in years and sex. Where available, HLA class I and class II types were obtained from metadata supplied by the sample provider rather than from assay-based typing. Results and caveats for the whole study, not just this receptor: Clinical and demographic metadata were provided uncurated, with the amount varying by source and participant.

CDR1 LGHDT and CDR2 YNNKEL are derived from the germline V gene (reference sequence). V ends up 1 base short and J 9 bases short, with an unmatched junction base count of 6. Counted from cysteine to phenylalanine, this CDR3 has 14 amino acids. Left in the record is the CDR3 DNA by itself, 42 bases read in frame from the first base. The collaborating institutions used their own protocols to collect whole blood in K2EDTA tubes. For TCRbeta analysis, collaborator samples were shipped as frozen whole blood, as isolated PBMCs, or as DNA extracted from either sample type. TCRbeta CDR3 regions were amplified from genomic DNA by means of the immunoSEQ Assay, a bias-controlled multiplex PCR. As for the original processing: The number of nucleated cells in each sample was estimated by amplification of reference gene primers within the assay. To quantify the absolute abundance of each unique TCRbeta CDR3 rearrangement, sequence reads were collapsed and filtered. Productive Simpson clonality was computed per sample as the square root of Simpson's diversity index over productive rearrangements. This immuneACCESS table, as held by TCRdb, lists in-frame sequences with V and J called but not all clones. Of the missing ones, under half trace to an unresolved V gene in checked studies; the others have no known cause. V and J calls and clone size are as listed in that table; D and trimming were resolved from the DNA. For this sample the table gives 93,000 or so clones, of which over 65% were detected only once. 12% of the sample goes to the ten largest clones.

Remarks on this clone: Its antigen is unknown. No much larger clone exists at a distance of one base, and base qualities are not known.

Sequenced material: peripheral blood. The chain employs TRBV3-1 (or the pseudogene TRBV3-2) and TRBJ2-1, with 7 bases in between that match TRBD2. This TCR was sampled from a human donor in a cohort sampled during active COVID-19. The CDR3 in this case is CASSQASGRLEQFF. The nucleotides read TGTGCCAGCAGCCAAGCTAGCGGACGTCTTGAGCAGTTCTTC.